This T cell receptor beta chain was identified during a study of T cells after yellow fever vaccination. Germline CDR1 reads MNHNS; CDR2 reads SASEGT. V was shortened by 1 base and J by 5 bases, with 17 bases between the two germline ends. The CDR3 is 17 amino acids. In this sample, this clonotype turned up a few times. Using its own MiXCR run on the 5' RACE reads, TCRdb lists one record per CDR3 protein. The sample lists 500,000 to 650,000 distinct CDR3 sequences, less than 20% occurring once. Here the sequenced sample was PBMCs, taken around 5 days after the first yellow fever vaccination. The chain carries TRBV6-1 and TRBJ1-4; weak D call: TRBD1 (5 bases). The receptor was derived from a man between 18 and 35 years old who received the YFV17D yellow fever vaccine. As DNA, the CDR3 is TGTGCCAGCAGTGAAGGACAGTTCGAGTATTGGAATGAAAAACTGTTTTTT. Encoded protein: CASSEGQFEYWNEKLFF.